Sequencing of this T cell receptor (beta chain) was carried out in a study of cytomegalovirus exposure and HLA in healthy donors. Trimming pared 10 bases from V and 6 bases from J, leaving 15 bases between. Germline V gives CDR1 SNHLY, CDR2 FYNNEI. The CDR3 contains 13 residues. The PCR used 60 Vbeta and 13 Jbeta primers. Profiling relied on immunoSEQ multiplex PCR, and the TCRdb table lists in-frame clones only, not all of them. The repertoire holds about 140,000 clones, around 72% seen once, with 1% to 1.5% in the top ten. J is TRBJ2-2 and V is TRBV2, with a tentative D call TRBD2 (5 bases). The sequence was collected from a middle-aged woman in good health and CMV-seronegative. Sequences were obtained from PBMCs. The CDR3 DNA reads TGTGCCACCAAGGGTAACGGGGCCGGGGAGCTGTTTTTT. Its protein is CATKGNGAGELFF.